The clone carrying this T cell receptor beta chain has only a few counts. Its antigen is currently unknown. Germline V gene sequence: CDR1 DFQATT, CDR2 SNEGSKA (reference sequence). Unmatched junction bases numbered 7, after V lost 6 bases and J lost 2 bases. The CDR3 length is 14 residues. These data are taken from a study of T-cell memory formation after mild COVID-19. Study-wide points: Cross-reactive memory seemingly joined, as some responding clones were found in pre-infection memory.

5'RACE with constant-segment primers yielded barcoded, UMI-tagged TCR alpha and TCR beta cDNA libraries. TCRdb reprocessed the 5' RACE reads with MiXCR, giving one entry per CDR3 protein. Found here are about 130,000 distinct CDR3 sequences, about 15% of them singletons; the top ten hold approximately 5.2%. The origin of this receptor is a man aged 18 to 30 who had mild COVID-19 (a few samples of this study predate the infection). Cell type and time point are not known. The chain links TRBV20-1 to TRBJ1-5; the match to TRBD1 covers 7 bases. The sample was PBMCs or a T cell subset sorted from them (not recorded which). The CDR3 sequence is CSAIRDSRNQPQHF. CDR3 bases: TGCAGTGCAATCCGGGACAGCCGCAATCAGCCCCAGCATTTT.